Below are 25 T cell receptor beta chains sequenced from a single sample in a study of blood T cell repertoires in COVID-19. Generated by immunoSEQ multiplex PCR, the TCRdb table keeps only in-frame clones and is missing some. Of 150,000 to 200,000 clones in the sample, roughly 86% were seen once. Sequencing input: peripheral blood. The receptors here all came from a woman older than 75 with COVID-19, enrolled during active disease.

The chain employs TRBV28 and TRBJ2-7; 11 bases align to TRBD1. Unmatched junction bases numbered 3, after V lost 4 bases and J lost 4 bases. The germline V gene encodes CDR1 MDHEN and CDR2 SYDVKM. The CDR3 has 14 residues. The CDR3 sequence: CASSWTGGGYEQYF. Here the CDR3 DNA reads TGTGCCAGCAGTTGGACAGGGGGCGGTTACGAGCAGTACTTC.

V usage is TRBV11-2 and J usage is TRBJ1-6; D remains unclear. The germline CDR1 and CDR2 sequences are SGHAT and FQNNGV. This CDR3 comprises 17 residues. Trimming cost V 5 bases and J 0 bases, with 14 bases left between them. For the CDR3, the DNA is TGTGCCAGCAGCCCTCGGGGAGGCAGCTCCTATAATTCACCCCTCCACTTT. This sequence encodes CASSPRGGSSYNSPLHF.

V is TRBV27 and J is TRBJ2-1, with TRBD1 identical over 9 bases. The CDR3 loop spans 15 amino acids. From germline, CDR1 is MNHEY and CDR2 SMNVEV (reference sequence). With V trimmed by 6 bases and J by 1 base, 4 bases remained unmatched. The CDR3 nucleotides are TGTGCCAGCAGCAACAGGGGGCTGTCCTACAATGAGCAGTTCTTC. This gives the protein CASSNRGLSYNEQFF.

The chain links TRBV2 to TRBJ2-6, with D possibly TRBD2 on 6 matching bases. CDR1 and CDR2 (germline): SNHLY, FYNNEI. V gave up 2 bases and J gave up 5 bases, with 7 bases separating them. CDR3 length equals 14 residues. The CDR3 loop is CASSELAWANVLTF. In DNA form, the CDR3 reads TGTGCCAGCAGTGAACTAGCGTGGGCCAACGTCCTGACTTTC.

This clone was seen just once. The chain's CDR3 is CASSLLGQGNDEQYF. The CDR3 region has the DNA TGTGCCAGCAGCTTGTTGGGGCAGGGTAACGACGAGCAGTACTTC. The gene calls are TRBV5-6 and TRBJ2-7; a weak D match, TRBD1 (5 bases). This CDR3 comprises 15 residues. From germline, CDR1 is SGHDT and CDR2 YYEEEE. V was clipped by 1 base and J by 5 bases, with 16 bases between them.

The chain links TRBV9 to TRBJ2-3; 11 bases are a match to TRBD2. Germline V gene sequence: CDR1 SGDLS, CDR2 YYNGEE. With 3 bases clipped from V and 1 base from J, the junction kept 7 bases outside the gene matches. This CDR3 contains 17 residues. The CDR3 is CASSEGKLAGGTDTQYF. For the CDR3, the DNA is TGTGCCAGCAGCGAGGGGAAACTAGCGGGGGGCACAGATACGCAGTATTTT.

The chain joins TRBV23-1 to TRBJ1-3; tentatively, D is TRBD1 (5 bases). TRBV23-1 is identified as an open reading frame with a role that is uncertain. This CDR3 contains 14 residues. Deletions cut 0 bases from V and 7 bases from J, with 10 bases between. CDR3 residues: CASSQSNRSNTIYF. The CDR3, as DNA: TGCGCCAGCAGTCAATCGAACAGGTCTAACACCATATATTTT.

CDR3 amino acids: CASSPLGGDQPQHF. CDR3 in DNA: TGTGCCAGCAGTCCCTTGGGAGGGGATCAGCCCCAGCATTTT. This sequence joins TRBV6-2 or TRBV6-3 and TRBJ1-5; tentatively, D is TRBD1 (5 bases). Germline V CDR1 and CDR2: MNHEY, SVGEGT. V was clipped by 5 bases and J by 5 bases, with 13 bases between them. The CDR3 runs 14 residues.

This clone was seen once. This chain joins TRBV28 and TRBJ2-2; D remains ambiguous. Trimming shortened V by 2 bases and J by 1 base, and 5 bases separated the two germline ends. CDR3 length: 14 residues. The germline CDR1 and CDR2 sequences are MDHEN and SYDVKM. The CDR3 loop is CASSLAGNTGELFF. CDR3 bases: TGTGCCAGCAGTTTAGCCGGGAACACCGGGGAGCTGTTTTTT.

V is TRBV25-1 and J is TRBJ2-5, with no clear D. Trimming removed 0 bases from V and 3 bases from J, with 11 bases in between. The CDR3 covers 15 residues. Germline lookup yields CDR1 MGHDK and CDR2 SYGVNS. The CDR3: CASSEYPGWEETQYF. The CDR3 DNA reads TGTGCCAGCAGTGAATATCCCGGGTGGGAAGAGACCCAGTACTTC.

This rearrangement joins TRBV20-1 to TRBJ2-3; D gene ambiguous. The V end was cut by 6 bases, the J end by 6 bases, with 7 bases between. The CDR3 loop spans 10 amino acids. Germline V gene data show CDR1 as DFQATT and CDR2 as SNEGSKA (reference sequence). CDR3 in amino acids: CSANIDTQYF. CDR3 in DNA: TGCAGTGCCAACATTGATACGCAGTATTTT.

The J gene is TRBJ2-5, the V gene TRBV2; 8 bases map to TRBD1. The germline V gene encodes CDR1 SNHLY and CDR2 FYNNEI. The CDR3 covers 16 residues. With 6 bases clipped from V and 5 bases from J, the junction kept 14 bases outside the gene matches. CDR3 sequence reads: CASSPGLQGGLETQYF. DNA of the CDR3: TGTGCCAGCAGCCCTGGCCTACAGGGGGGCCTTGAGACCCAGTACTTC.

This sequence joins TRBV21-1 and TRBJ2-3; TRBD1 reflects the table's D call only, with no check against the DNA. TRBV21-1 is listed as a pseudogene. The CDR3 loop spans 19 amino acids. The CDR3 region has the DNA TGTGCCAGCAGCGCCCGGGACAGGAGGACTAGTCAAAACACAGATACGCAGTATTTT. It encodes CASSARDRRTSQNTDTQYF.

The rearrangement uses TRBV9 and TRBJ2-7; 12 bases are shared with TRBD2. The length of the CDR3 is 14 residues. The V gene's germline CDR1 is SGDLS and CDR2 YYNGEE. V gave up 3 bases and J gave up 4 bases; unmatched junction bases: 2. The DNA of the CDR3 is TGTGCCAGCAGCGAGCTAGCGGGAGGGTACGAGCAGTACTTC. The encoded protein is CASSELAGGYEQYF.

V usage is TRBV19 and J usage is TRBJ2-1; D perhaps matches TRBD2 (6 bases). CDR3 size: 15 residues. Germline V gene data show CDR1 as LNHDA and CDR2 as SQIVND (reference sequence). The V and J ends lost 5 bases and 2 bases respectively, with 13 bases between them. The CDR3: CASSGGRGAYNEQFF. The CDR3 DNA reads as TGTGCCAGTAGTGGGGGGAGAGGGGCCTACAATGAGCAGTTCTTC.

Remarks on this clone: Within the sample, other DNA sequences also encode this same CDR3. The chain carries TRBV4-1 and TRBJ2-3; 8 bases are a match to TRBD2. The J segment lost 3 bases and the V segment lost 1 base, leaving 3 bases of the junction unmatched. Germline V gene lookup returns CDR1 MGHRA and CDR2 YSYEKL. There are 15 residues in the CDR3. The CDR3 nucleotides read TGCGCCAGCAGCCAAGGGCCGGGAGGGACAGATACGCAGTATTTT. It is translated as CASSQGPGGTDTQYF.

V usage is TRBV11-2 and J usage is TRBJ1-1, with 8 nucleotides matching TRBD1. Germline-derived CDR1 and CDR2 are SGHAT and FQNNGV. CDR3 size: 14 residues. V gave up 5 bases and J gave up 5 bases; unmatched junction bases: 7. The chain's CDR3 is CASSADRVGTEAFF. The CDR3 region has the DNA TGTGCCAGCAGCGCGGACAGGGTGGGGACTGAAGCTTTCTTT. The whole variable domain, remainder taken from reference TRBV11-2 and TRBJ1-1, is EAGVAQSPRYKIIEKRQSVAFWCNPISGHATLYWYQQILGQGPKLLIQFQNNGVVDDSQLPKDRFSAERLKGVDSTLKIQPAKLEDSAVYLCASSADRVGTEAFFGQGTRLTVV.

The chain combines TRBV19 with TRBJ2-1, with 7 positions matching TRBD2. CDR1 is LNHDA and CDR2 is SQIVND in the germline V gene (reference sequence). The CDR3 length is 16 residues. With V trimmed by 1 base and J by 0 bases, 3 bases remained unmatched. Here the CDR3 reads CASSIAAGSSYNEQFF. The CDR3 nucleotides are TGTGCCAGTAGTATAGCAGCGGGAAGCTCCTACAATGAGCAGTTCTTC.

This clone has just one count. The CDR3 DNA sequence: TGTGCCAGCAGCTTTACGGGTCTCGGCACAGATACGCAGTATTTT. Residues: CASSFTGLGTDTQYF. This chain joins TRBV28 and TRBJ2-3, with D unresolved. The CDR3 is made up of 15 amino acids. Germline V gene lookup returns CDR1 MDHEN and CDR2 SYDVKM. Trimming stripped 6 bases from V and 1 base from J, with 14 bases between.

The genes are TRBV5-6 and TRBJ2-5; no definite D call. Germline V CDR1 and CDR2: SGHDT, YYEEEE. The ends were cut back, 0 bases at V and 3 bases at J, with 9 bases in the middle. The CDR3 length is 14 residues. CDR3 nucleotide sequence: TGTGCCAGCAGCTTGGGGCAGATGAAAGAGACCCAGTACTTC. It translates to CASSLGQMKETQYF.

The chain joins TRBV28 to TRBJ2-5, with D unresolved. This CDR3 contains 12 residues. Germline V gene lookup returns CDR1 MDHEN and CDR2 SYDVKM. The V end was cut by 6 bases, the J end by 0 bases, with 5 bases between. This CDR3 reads CASREDQETQYF. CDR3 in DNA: TGTGCCAGCAGAGAGGACCAAGAGACCCAGTACTTC.

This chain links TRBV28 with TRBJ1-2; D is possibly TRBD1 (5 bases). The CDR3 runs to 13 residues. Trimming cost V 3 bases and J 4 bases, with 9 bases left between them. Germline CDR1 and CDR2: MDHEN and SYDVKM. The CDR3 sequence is CASSLGQSYGYTF. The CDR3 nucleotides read TGTGCCAGCAGTTTGGGGCAGAGCTATGGCTACACCTTC.

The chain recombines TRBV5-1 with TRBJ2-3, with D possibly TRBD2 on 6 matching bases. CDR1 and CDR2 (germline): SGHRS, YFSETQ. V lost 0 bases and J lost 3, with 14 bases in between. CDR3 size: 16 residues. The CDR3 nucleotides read TGCGCCAGCAGCTTGGCACTAGCCCCCGCAACAGATACGCAGTATTTT. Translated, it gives CASSLALAPATDTQYF.

CDR3 amino acids: CASSLVSGRASVTETQYF. The DNA for the CDR3 is TGTGCCAGCAGCTTGGTTAGCGGGAGGGCCTCGGTCACAGAGACCCAGTACTTC. The V call is TRBV5-6, the J call TRBJ2-5; 11 bases align to TRBD2. The CDR3 spans 18 residues. CDR1 and CDR2 from the germline V gene are SGHDT and YYEEEE. V lost 0 bases and J lost 4; bases outside the gene matches: 11.

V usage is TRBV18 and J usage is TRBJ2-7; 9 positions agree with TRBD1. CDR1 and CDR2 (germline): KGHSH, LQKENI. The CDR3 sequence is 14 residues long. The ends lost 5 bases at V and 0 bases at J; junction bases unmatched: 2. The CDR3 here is CASSAGQGSYEQYF. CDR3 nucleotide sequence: TGTGCCAGCTCAGCGGGACAGGGCTCCTACGAGCAGTACTTC.